A single sample is the source of the 14 T cell receptor beta chains below, sequenced in a study of CD8+ T cells in alopecia areata. cDNA reverse transcribed from extracted RNA served as the sequencing template. TCRdb's table, derived via immunoSEQ multiplex PCR, lists solely in-frame clones and lacks some. The sample lists about 5,900 clones; 50% to 75% were seen once. As part of sample collection, lesional scalp punch biopsies and peripheral blood were taken from alopecia areata patients. Sequenced: skin. These receptors all stem from a human donor with alopecia areata.

Turning to this clone: Other DNA sequences in the same sample also yield this CDR3. V and J are TRBV6-5 and TRBJ1-1; D is uncertain. Deletions cut 2 bases from V and 4 bases from J, with 14 bases between. CDR1 MNHEY and CDR2 SVGAGI come from the germline V gene. There are 15 residues in the CDR3. CDR3 DNA: TGTGCCAGCAGTTACGGAGCAGGCGGTGGCACTGAAGCTTTCTTT. This sequence encodes CASSYGAGGGTEAFF.

The chain uses TRBV28 and TRBJ1-1; D remains unclear. The CDR3 totals 13 residues. Per the germline V gene, CDR1 is MDHEN and CDR2 is SYDVKM. The V and J ends lost 1 base and 7 bases respectively, with 10 bases between them. In nucleotides, the CDR3 is TGTGCCAGCAGTTTATCCCTAGGGAGTGAAGCTTTCTTT. It encodes CASSLSLGSEAFF.

The chain joins TRBV29-1 to TRBJ2-2, with D possibly matching TRBD1 (6 bases). CDR1 is SQVTM, CDR2 ANQGSEA, per germline. Trimming removed 5 bases from V and 3 bases from J, with 13 bases in between. CDR3 size: 14 residues. The CDR3 loop is CSVRDDRYTGELFF. The CDR3 DNA is TGCAGCGTTCGAGATGACAGGTACACCGGGGAGCTGTTTTTT.

The chain combines TRBV4-1 with TRBJ2-3, with 11 bases identical to TRBD2. The CDR3 is made up of 16 amino acids. V gave up 1 base and J gave up 10 bases; unmatched junction bases: 10. CDR1 is MGHRA, CDR2 YSYEKL, per germline. CDR3 residues: CASSQAETSGNFAQYF. The CDR3 DNA reads as TGCGCCAGCAGCCAAGCTGAGACTAGCGGGAACTTTGCGCAGTATTTT.

The chain employs TRBV9 and TRBJ1-3; the D is unclear. V lost 2 bases and J 0 bases, leaving 9 bases between the germline ends. The CDR3 is 15 amino acids. Germline lookup yields CDR1 SGDLS and CDR2 YYNGEE. The CDR3 reads CASSVGPFSGNTIYF. CDR3 nucleotides: TGTGCCAGCAGCGTGGGTCCCTTCTCTGGAAACACCATATATTTT.

The chain combines TRBV2 with TRBJ1-4, with no clear D. V was clipped by 7 bases and J by 4 bases, with 7 bases between them. The CDR3 totals 12 residues. Germline CDR1 and CDR2: SNHLY and FYNNEI. The CDR3 is CASKAGNEKLFF. The CDR3 DNA reads as TGTGCCAGCAAGGCTGGTAATGAAAAACTGTTTTTT.

The CDR3: CASSRELENTIYF. The CDR3 bases are TGTGCCAGCAGCAGGGAACTTGAAAACACCATATATTTT. V and J are TRBV7-9 and TRBJ1-3; D gene uncertain. Per the germline V gene, CDR1 is SEHNR and CDR2 is FQNEAQ (reference sequence). Trimming shortened V by 5 bases and J by 6 bases, and 11 bases separated the two germline ends. The CDR3 has 13 residues.

This clone was seen once. This chain links TRBV27 with TRBJ2-7; a weak D match, TRBD1 (5 bases). V lost 4 bases and J 3 bases, leaving 22 bases between the germline ends. The CDR3 is 17 amino acids. Germline-derived CDR1 and CDR2 are MNHEY and SMNVEV (reference sequence). CDR3 DNA: TGTGCCAGCAGTTCCCCTCTAACAGGAAATCTTGGCTACGAGCAGTACTTC. It is translated as CASSSPLTGNLGYEQYF.

Turning to this clone: Relative to the germline gene, one junction end is altered; a read error may explain this. The chain carries TRBV19 and TRBJ1-2; TRBD1 agrees at 9 bases. This CDR3 is 17 amino acids long. Germline loops: CDR1 LNHDA, CDR2 SQIVND (reference sequence). The CDR3 nucleotides are TGTGCCAGTAGTCCACCCGGGACAGGGACAGCTAACTATGGCTGCACCTTC. Its translation is CASSPPGTGTANYGCTF.

Only a few counts were recorded for this clone. V and J are TRBV28 and TRBJ2-2, with 8 bases matching TRBD2. Looked up from germline, CDR1 is MDHEN and CDR2 is SYDVKM. The CDR3 spans 15 residues. Trimming took 6 bases from V and 5 from J; bases not matched to a gene: 8. The CDR3 reads CASSPGGRNTGELFF. The CDR3 nucleotides read TGTGCCAGCAGCCCAGGCGGGAGGAATACCGGGGAGCTGTTTTTT.

A few counts support this clone. This chain joins TRBV28 and TRBJ2-7, with 11 bases fitting TRBD2. Germline CDR1 MDHEN, CDR2 SYDVKM. The CDR3 totals 16 residues. J was trimmed by 2 bases and V by 0 bases; bases with no gene match: 3. This CDR3 is CASSLWGLAETYEQYF. The CDR3, as DNA: TGTGCCAGCAGTTTATGGGGACTAGCGGAAACCTACGAGCAGTACTTC.

The chain employs TRBV4-1 and TRBJ2-6; D call uncertain. The CDR3 covers 15 residues. Germline values: CDR1 MGHRA, CDR2 YSYEKL. V shed 0 bases and J shed 4 bases, with 7 bases lying between them. The CDR3 spells CASSQETTGANVLTF. CDR3 nucleotide sequence: TGCGCCAGCAGCCAAGAAACTACAGGGGCCAACGTCCTGACTTTC.

There are a few counts of this clone. V gene TRBV28 combines with J gene TRBJ2-7; no clear D. The V end was cut by 6 bases, the J end by 0 bases, with 15 bases between. The CDR3 has 15 amino acids. Germline CDR1 is MDHEN and CDR2 is SYDVKM. CDR3 nucleotides: TGTGCCAGCAGCTGGACGCAGACTTTCTCCTACGAGCAGTACTTC. The encoded protein is CASSWTQTFSYEQYF.

The chain couples TRBV7-9 to TRBJ2-5; 7 bases map to TRBD1. Trimming cost V 5 bases and J 3 bases; bases outside gene matches: 6. The length of the CDR3 is 14 residues. Germline-derived CDR1 and CDR2 are SEHNR and FQNEAQ (reference sequence). The DNA of the CDR3 is TGTGCCAGCAGCCCCCGGGACAGAGAAGAGACCCAGTACTTC. This translates into CASSPRDREETQYF.